The clone carrying this TCR beta chain occurred a few times. The data derive from a study of molecular identifiers for immune sequencing clone quantification. Overall study context: Four of five RNA aliquots from around 18,000 or 91,000 naive CD8 T cells were sequenced.

Listed TCR primers, together with previously described methods, were used for the bulk TCR libraries. TCRdb reprocessed the PCR reads with MiXCR, giving one entry per CDR3 protein. The repertoire holds roughly 10,000 distinct CDR3 sequences, with 21% as singletons. Investigators produced naive CD8 libraries from about 20,000 to 1,000,000 sorted cells, drawing on 10%, 30% or 50% RNA. Researchers sorted naive CD8 T cells as cells that were CD8+CD4-CCR7+CD45RA+. Trimming cost V 0 bases and J 6 bases, with 6 bases left between them. CDR3 length: 13 amino acids. Germline V gene lookup returns CDR1 KGHSH and CDR2 LQKENI.

The V call is TRBV18, the J call TRBJ2-1, with unresolved D. The receptor was isolated from a human donor in good health. Some libraries in this study had Jurkat cell RNA spiked in. Sequencing was performed on naive CD8+ T cells from blood, with Jurkat cell RNA spiked in. Subset given: FACS-sorted CD8+CD4-CCR7+CD45RA+ naive T cells. CDR3 in amino acids: CASSPPTPNEQFF. The CDR3 DNA reads TGTGCCAGCTCACCACCCACTCCCAATGAGCAGTTCTTC.